This section outlines one T cell receptor (beta chain) sequence together with its context. It has no known antigen specificity. Per-base quality was not reported, and no clone a single base away is much larger than it. The protocol used for the library was PCR. The sequencer listed for this sample is Illumina HiSeq 2500. Molecular barcoding was employed in the preparation of TCR libraries, with unique molecular identifiers being used to normalize TCRbeta repertoire quantification. TCRdb's own reprocessing of the public reads used fastp at Q25 and MiXCR and kept productive beta chains. When rows share a CDR3 protein, they turn into one entry using the most common DNA and genes. Here the sample has hundreds of thousands of distinct CDR3 sequences; around 17% occur a single time. The ten largest clones add up to 2.5% to 3.5% of the sample. These data belong to a study of T-cell reconstitution after alpha-beta-depleted transplantation in children (dated by TCRdb to 2016 to 2018). Notes on the research overall: T-cell immune reconstitution after TCRalphabeta/CD19-depleted allogeneic hematopoietic cell transplantation in children was quantitatively tracked in the study by means of TCR repertoire profiling.

V sheds 6 bases and J sheds 8 bases, leaving 16 bases between their ends. The germline V gene (reference sequence) supplies CDR1 SEHNR and CDR2 FQNEAQ. Reading from cysteine to phenylalanine, the CDR3 counts 14 amino acids. The retained sequence is limited to the CDR3, 42 bases, with the frame set at the first base. This specimen consisted of PBMCs from the stem cell graft donor, obtained from the stem cell graft. The chain employs TRBV7-9 and TRBJ1-4; no D gene call is confident. The source of this sequence is a human donor who donated a stem cell graft to a child with acute lymphoblastic leukemia. The bases read TGTGCCAGCAGTCAAAACACTGGAGAGGAAAAACTGTTTTTT. Its protein reads: CASSQNTGEEKLFF.